The clone carrying this T cell receptor (beta chain) was seen at least ten times. This sample stems from a study of glioma-infiltrating T cells. The V and J ends lost 2 bases and 0 bases, in that order; junction bases with no gene match: 6. This CDR3 has 17 residues. Looked up from germline, CDR1 is MNHEY and CDR2 is SVGEGT. Amplification of TCR alpha and beta CDR3 regions from RNA used iRepertoire nested multiplex PCR. For one-step reverse transcription and amplification, roughly 95-450 ng of tissue mRNA or PBMC total RNA was used. From the multiplex PCR reads, TCRdb called clonotypes with MiXCR, one entry per CDR3 protein. The data show over 100,000 distinct CDR3 sequences, with 25% to 30% seen just once and about a third held by the top ten.

Sequenced sample: glioma tissue, nonneoplastic brain tissue, or PBMCs (not recorded which). This chain joins TRBV6-2 or TRBV6-3 and TRBJ2-2; 7 bases map to TRBD2. This clonotype originated in a human donor with low-grade glioma or glioblastoma, undergoing nonglioma brain surgery, or in good health (not recorded which). The CDR3 protein is CASSYVAGDPNTGELFF. For the CDR3, the DNA is TGTGCCAGCAGTTACGTTGCGGGAGATCCGAACACCGGGGAGCTGTTTTTT.